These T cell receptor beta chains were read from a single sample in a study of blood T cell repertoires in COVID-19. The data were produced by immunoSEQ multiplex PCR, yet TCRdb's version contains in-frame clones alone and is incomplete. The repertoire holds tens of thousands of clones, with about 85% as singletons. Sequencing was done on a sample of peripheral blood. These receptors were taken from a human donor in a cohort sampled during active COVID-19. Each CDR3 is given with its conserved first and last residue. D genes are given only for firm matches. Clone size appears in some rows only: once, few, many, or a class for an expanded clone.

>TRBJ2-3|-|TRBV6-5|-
CASSPLDRTDTQYF
TGTGCCAGCAGCCCCTTGGACAGAACAGATACGCAGTATTTT
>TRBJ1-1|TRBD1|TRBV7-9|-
CASSQTGETEAFF
TGTGCCAGCAGCCAAACAGGGGAGACTGAAGCTTTCTTT
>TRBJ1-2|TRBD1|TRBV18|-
CASSPDRFDGYTF
TGTGCCAGCTCACCGGACAGGTTCGATGGCTACACCTTC
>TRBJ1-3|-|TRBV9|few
CASSTASFSGNTIYF
TGTGCCAGCAGCACAGCAAGTTTCTCTGGAAACACCATATATTTT
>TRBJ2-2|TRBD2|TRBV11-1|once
CASSGLAGAWIGELFF
TGTGCCAGCAGCGGACTAGCGGGAGCGTGGATCGGGGAGCTGTTTTTT
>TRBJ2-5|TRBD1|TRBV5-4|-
CASSLGQGGQETQYF
TGTGCCAGCAGCTTGGGACAGGGTGGACAAGAGACCCAGTACTTC
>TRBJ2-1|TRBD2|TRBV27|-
CASSPQFRGLAGGEQFF
TGTGCCAGCAGTCCACAGTTTCGTGGACTAGCGGGAGGTGAGCAGTTCTTC
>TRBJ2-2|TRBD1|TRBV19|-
CASSIMGQGKTGELFF
TGTGCCAGTAGTATAATGGGACAGGGTAAAACCGGGGAGCTGTTTTTT
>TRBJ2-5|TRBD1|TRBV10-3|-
CAISVQGASETQYF
TGTGCCATCAGTGTACAGGGGGCTTCAGAGACCCAGTACTTC
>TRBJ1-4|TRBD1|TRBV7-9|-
CASSLGQGDNEKLFF
TGTGCCAGCAGCTTGGGACAGGGGGATAATGAAAAACTGTTTTTT
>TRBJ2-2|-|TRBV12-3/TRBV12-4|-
CASRVSGYGELFF
TGTGCCAGCAGAGTTTCGGGGTACGGGGAGCTGTTTTTT
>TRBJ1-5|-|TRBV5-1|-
CASTHGGGSSGNQPQHF
TGCGCCAGCACCCATGGCGGGGGATCGAGTGGCAATCAGCCCCAGCATTTT
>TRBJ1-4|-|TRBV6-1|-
CASSEVMGRNEKLFF
TGTGCCAGCAGTGAGGTTATGGGCAGGAATGAAAAACTGTTTTTT
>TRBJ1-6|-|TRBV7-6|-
CASSLQVNSPLHF
TGTGCCAGCAGCTTACAGGTTAATTCACCCCTCCACTTT
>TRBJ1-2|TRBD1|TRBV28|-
CASTIDRDRGYTF
TGTGCCAGCACTATAGACAGGGATCGTGGCTACACCTTC
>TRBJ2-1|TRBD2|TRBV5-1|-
CASSLDPSGRALDEQFF
TGCGCCAGCAGCTTGGACCCTAGCGGGAGGGCCTTAGATGAGCAGTTCTTC
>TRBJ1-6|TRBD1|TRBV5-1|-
CASAGTGYDSPLHF
TGCGCCAGCGCGGGGACAGGGTACGACTCACCCCTCCACTTT
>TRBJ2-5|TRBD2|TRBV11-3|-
CASSLGEGRAETQYF
TGTGCCAGCAGCTTAGGGGAGGGGAGGGCGGAGACCCAGTACTTC
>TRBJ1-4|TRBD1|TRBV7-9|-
CASSFGQGAFNEKLFF
TGTGCCAGCAGCTTTGGACAGGGGGCCTTTAATGAAAAACTGTTTTTT
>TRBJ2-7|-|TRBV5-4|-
CASSFSSGEQYF
TGTGCCAGCAGCTTTTCGTCAGGCGAGCAGTACTTC
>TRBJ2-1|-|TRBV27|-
CASSTLVRPNEQFF
TGTGCCAGCAGTACACTAGTAAGGCCAAATGAGCAGTTCTTC
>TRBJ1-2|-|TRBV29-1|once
CSVEDRVAGDGYTF
TGCAGCGTTGAAGATCGGGTGGCAGGGGACGGCTACACCTTC
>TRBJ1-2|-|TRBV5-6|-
CASSSRRVPYGYTF
TGTGCCAGCAGCTCCCGGCGGGTCCCCTATGGCTACACCTTC